One T cell receptor (beta chain) is described in this entry. The CDR3 length is 13 residues. Germline V CDR1 and CDR2: SNHLY, FYNNEI. Deletions cut 11 bases from V and 0 bases from J, with 11 bases between. The data were taken from a study of blood T cell repertoires in COVID-19. Study in general: Samples representing acute and convalescent COVID-19 were sourced from the United States, Italy and Spain. In each case, the material was cDNA or gDNA derived from T cells, B-cell-depleted T cells, or PBMCs.

Assay: immunoSEQ multiplex PCR; the TCRdb copy retains only in-frame clones and omits some. The sample yields approximately 89,000 clones, roughly four fifths seen once. The genes are TRBV2 and TRBJ1-3; TRBD1 is a possible D gene (5 bases). Sequencing was carried out using peripheral blood. The clonotype comes from a human donor in a cohort sampled during active COVID-19. In nucleotides, the CDR3 is TGTGCCGGGGGGGGAAGCTCTGGAAACACCATATATTTT. Its translation: CAGGGSSGNTIYF.